These 29 T cell receptor beta chains share one sample of origin, sequenced in a study of blood T cell repertoires in COVID-19. Method: immunoSEQ multiplex PCR; TCRdb's copy keeps in-frame clones and lacks some. The table records about 130,000 clones, approximately 80% of them present only once. The sequenced material came from peripheral blood. The receptors were gathered from a man aged 35-49 years with active or convalescent COVID-19.

The chain combines TRBV3-1 (or the pseudogene TRBV3-2) with TRBJ1-2; D gene uncertain. This CDR3 contains 13 residues. The V end lost 4 bases, the J end lost 6 bases, and 12 bases lay between the germline ends. The germline CDR1 and CDR2 sequences are LGHDT and YNNKEL (reference sequence). The CDR3 sequence is CASSLIPGNGYTF. CDR3 nucleotides: TGTGCCAGCAGCCTAATACCCGGGAATGGCTACACCTTC.

V usage is TRBV19 and J usage is TRBJ2-1; TRBD2 matches 12 bases. Trimming at V came to 7 bases and at J to 9 bases, leaving 7 bases not matched to a gene. CDR1 LNHDA and CDR2 SQIVND come from the germline V gene (reference sequence). The CDR3 is 14 amino acids. CDR3 in DNA: TGTGCCAGTAAGGGGACTAGCGGGCACCTTGAGCAGTTCTTC. Protein product: CASKGTSGHLEQFF. Full variable domain (rest looked up from reference TRBV19 and TRBJ2-1): DGGITQSPKYLFRKEGQNVTLSCEQNLNHDAMYWYRQDPGQGLRLIYYSQIVNDFQKGDIAEGYSVSREKKESFPLTVTSAQKNPTAFYLCASKGTSGHLEQFFGPGTRLTVL.

J is TRBJ1-2 and V is TRBV11-3; 10 positions agree with TRBD1. V dropped 4 bases and J dropped 6; count of bases not matched to a gene: 8. Germline values: CDR1 SGHNT, CDR2 YENEEA. The CDR3 is 15 amino acids. CDR3 in amino acids: CASSYRQGANHGYTF. Written as DNA, the CDR3 is TGTGCCAGCAGCTACCGACAGGGGGCGAATCATGGCTACACCTTC.

This clone has only a few counts. The J gene is TRBJ2-2, the V gene TRBV6-6; 12 positions match TRBD2. Per germline, CDR1 MNHNY and CDR2 SVGAGI (reference sequence). The CDR3 is 15 amino acids. V lost 6 bases and J lost 1; bases outside the gene matches: 0. The CDR3 bases are TGTGCCAGCAGACTAGCGGGGGGGAACACCGGGGAGCTGTTTTTT. This codes for CASRLAGGNTGELFF.

In this sample, this clone turned up a few times. The gene calls are TRBV7-2 and TRBJ1-1; D gene ambiguous. The germline V gene has CDR1 SGHTA and CDR2 FQGNSA. This CDR3 comprises 13 residues. Trimming took 3 bases from V and 10 from J, leaving 15 bases between them. In DNA form, the CDR3 reads TGTGCCAGCAGCTTGCGGGCCCAGACGGGAGCTTTCTTT. Translated: CASSLRAQTGAFF.

The rearrangement uses TRBV7-3 and TRBJ1-6; a weak D match, TRBD1 (5 bases). Germline-derived CDR1 and CDR2 are SGHTA and FQGTGA. The CDR3 length is 14 residues. Trimming took 3 bases from V and 9 from J, leaving 12 bases between them. DNA for the CDR3: TGTGCCAGCAGCTTTGGGCAGGGAGGTTCACCCCTCCACTTT. Translating it yields CASSFGQGGSPLHF.

The chain is built from TRBV29-1 and TRBJ2-7; 8 nucleotides line up with TRBD1. The germline V gene encodes CDR1 SQVTM and CDR2 ANQGSEA. The CDR3 is 11 amino acids. Trimming removed 7 bases from V and 3 bases from J; junction bases left unmatched: 2. The DNA of the CDR3 is TGCAGCGCTGACAGGGGCTACGAGCAGTACTTC. Protein product: CSADRGYEQYF.

This clone was recorded many times. The chain uses TRBV5-5 and TRBJ2-7; D may be TRBD2 (5 bases). Germline CDR1 and CDR2: SGHKS and YYEKEE (reference sequence). This CDR3 has 16 residues. Trimming took 3 bases from V and 4 from J, leaving 20 bases between them. CDR3 region: CASSSDFVIATYEQYF. The CDR3 DNA follows: TGTGCCAGCAGCTCAGATTTCGTCATAGCGACATACGAGCAGTACTTC.

The CDR3 DNA is TGTGCCAGCAGCCTCGGACTAGCTGGGGAGACCCAGTACTTC. Encoded protein: CASSLGLAGETQYF. The gene calls are TRBV7-7 and TRBJ2-5; 8 bases agree with TRBD2. The ends lost 5 bases at V and 5 bases at J; junction bases unmatched: 7. The CDR3 is 14 residues long. The germline V gene has CDR1 SSHAT and CDR2 FNYEAQ (reference sequence).

This clone was seen more than once but under ten times. The chain joins TRBV5-8 to TRBJ1-5; TRBD1 aligns across 7 bases. The CDR3 length is 15 residues. The V gene's germline CDR1 is SGHTS and CDR2 YDEGEE. V shed 6 bases, J shed 2 bases, and the junction held 8 bases outside the gene matches. The CDR3 sequence is CASKRSGTGNQPQHF. DNA for the CDR3: TGTGCCAGCAAGAGGTCCGGGACAGGCAATCAGCCCCAGCATTTT.

The rearrangement links TRBV6-2 or TRBV6-3 to TRBJ1-1; no clear D. The CDR3 contains 14 residues. Trimming removed 7 bases at V and 0 bases at J, with 12 bases between. CDR1 is MNHEY and CDR2 is SVGEGT in the germline V gene. CDR3 loop: CASTPQVMNTEAFF. Here the CDR3 DNA reads TGTGCCAGCACCCCCCAGGTAATGAACACTGAAGCTTTCTTT.

This clone showed up just once. V gene TRBV6-2 or TRBV6-3 combines with J gene TRBJ1-5, with D perhaps matching TRBD1 (6 bases). The V end lost 2 bases, the J end lost 6 bases, and 14 bases lay between the germline ends. The CDR3 is 15 amino acids. Germline CDR1 reads MNHEY; CDR2 reads SVGEGT. This CDR3 reads CASSYPKGVGQPQHF. The CDR3 DNA is TGTGCCAGCAGTTACCCTAAGGGGGTCGGTCAGCCCCAGCATTTT.

The chain uses TRBV27 and TRBJ1-5; D is unclear. CDR1 is MNHEY, CDR2 SMNVEV, per germline (reference sequence). The CDR3 extends over 14 amino acids. Trimming removed 5 bases from V and 0 bases from J, with 8 bases in between. The CDR3 is CASSPSPSNQPQHF. DNA for the CDR3: TGTGCCAGCAGTCCCTCTCCTAGCAATCAGCCCCAGCATTTT.

Here the CDR3 DNA reads TGTGCCAGCTCACCAGGGGACAGGGCCTCTAGGGAGCAGTACTTC. This translates into CASSPGDRASREQYF. The genes are TRBV18 and TRBJ2-7, with 9 nucleotides matching TRBD1. The CDR3 runs 15 residues. The trim removed 2 bases at V and 7 bases at J, leaving 9 bases unmatched. CDR1 and CDR2 from the germline V gene are KGHSH and LQKENI.

The V call is TRBV7-2, the J call TRBJ2-3; unclear D gene. CDR3 size: 13 residues. Germline V CDR1 and CDR2: SGHTA, FQGNSA. V was shortened by 4 bases and J by 2 bases, with 7 bases between the two germline ends. This CDR3 is CASSSLNTDTQYF. CDR3 DNA: TGTGCCAGCAGCTCCCTTAACACAGATACGCAGTATTTT.

This clone has a single count. This sequence joins TRBV5-4 and TRBJ2-3; D perhaps matches TRBD2 (5 bases). Germline lookup yields CDR1 SGHNT and CDR2 YYREEE (reference sequence). V lost 0 bases to trimming and J lost 2 bases, with 13 bases between them. The CDR3 length is 16 residues. Written as DNA, the CDR3 is TGTGCCAGCAGCTTGGGGACTTTCTCCTACACAGATACGCAGTATTTT. This encodes CASSLGTFSYTDTQYF.

V usage is TRBV9 and J usage is TRBJ2-3; 12 bases are a match to TRBD2. CDR1 is SGDLS, CDR2 YYNGEE, per germline. With V trimmed by 4 bases and J by 5 bases, 8 bases remained unmatched. The length of the CDR3 is 16 residues. CDR3: CASSSTSGGFRDTQYF. DNA of the CDR3: TGTGCCAGCAGCTCAACTAGCGGGGGGTTTAGAGATACGCAGTATTTT.

V gene TRBV7-9 combines with J gene TRBJ1-6; D is uncertain. Trimming cost V 3 bases and J 8 bases, with 5 bases left between them. CDR3 length: 12 amino acids. The germline V gene has CDR1 SEHNR and CDR2 FQNEAQ (reference sequence). The CDR3, as DNA: TGTGCCAGCAGCTTCGGGGATTCACCCCTCCACTTT. Translation: CASSFGDSPLHF.

This sequence joins TRBV6-5 and TRBJ1-1; D not resolved. V lost 4 bases and J lost 0, with 12 bases in between. The germline V gene has CDR1 MNHEY and CDR2 SVGAGI. The CDR3 contains 15 residues. The CDR3 coding sequence is TGTGCCAGCAGTTCCACCGACAACCTGAACACTGAAGCTTTCTTT. It encodes CASSSTDNLNTEAFF.

This rearrangement joins TRBV7-9 to TRBJ1-2; weak D call: TRBD1 (6 bases). The V end was cut by 5 bases, the J end by 0 bases, with 22 bases between. CDR1 SEHNR and CDR2 FQNEAQ come from the germline V gene (reference sequence). This CDR3 spans 18 amino acids. As DNA, the CDR3 is TGTGCCAGCAGCAAGACCGACAGGAACAAGGGGCCTAACTATGGCTACACCTTC. It specifies CASSKTDRNKGPNYGYTF.

The chain uses TRBV3-1 (or the pseudogene TRBV3-2) and TRBJ1-1; 7 nucleotides agree with TRBD1. The junction had 6 bases not matched to a gene; V was cut back by 4 bases and J by 1 base. CDR1 LGHDT and CDR2 YNNKEL come from the germline V gene (reference sequence). The CDR3 is 15 amino acids. The CDR3 DNA follows: TGTGCCAGCAGCCCTCAGGACAGGACGAACACTGAAGCTTTCTTT. It is translated as CASSPQDRTNTEAFF.

CDR3 residues: CASSSGTRGVNEQFF. The DNA of the CDR3 is TGTGCCAGCAGCTCCGGGACTAGGGGAGTCAATGAGCAGTTCTTC. This chain links TRBV11-3 with TRBJ2-1; TRBD2 matches 8 bases. The J segment lost 6 bases and the V segment lost 4 bases, leaving 8 bases of the junction unmatched. CDR1 is SGHNT and CDR2 is YENEEA in the germline V gene. The CDR3 consists of 15 residues.

This chain connects TRBV9 to TRBJ2-3, with a weak D call TRBD2 (5 bases). The CDR3 is made up of 15 amino acids. Per germline, CDR1 SGDLS and CDR2 YYNGEE. The V end was cut by 0 bases, the J end by 2 bases, with 10 bases between. CDR3 in DNA: TGTGCCAGCAGCGTAGCCAGCGGATCCACAGATACGCAGTATTTT. It codes for CASSVASGSTDTQYF.

This clone was detected only a few times. J is TRBJ2-2 and V is TRBV19; 7 bases agree with TRBD1. The CDR3 is made up of 13 amino acids. V trimming: 6 bases; J trimming: 8 bases; junction bases outside the gene matches: 6. Germline lookup yields CDR1 LNHDA and CDR2 SQIVND (reference sequence). The CDR3: CASRETGFGELFF. The CDR3 nucleotides read TGTGCCAGTAGGGAGACAGGGTTTGGGGAGCTGTTTTTT.

V gene TRBV13 combines with J gene TRBJ2-7; 9 positions agree with TRBD1. Germline V gene data show CDR1 as PRHDT and CDR2 as FYEKMQ (reference sequence). V shed 2 bases, J shed 5 bases, and the junction held 7 bases outside the gene matches. There are 15 residues in the CDR3. The CDR3 sequence is CASSLFRTGDNEQYF. The CDR3, as DNA: TGTGCCAGCAGCTTATTCCGGACAGGGGACAACGAGCAGTACTTC.

The chain joins TRBV2 to TRBJ2-2; 8 nucleotides agree with TRBD2. Germline V gives CDR1 SNHLY, CDR2 FYNNEI. J was trimmed by 6 bases and V by 1 base; bases with no gene match: 7. This CDR3 contains 16 residues. The CDR3 nucleotides read TGTGCCAGCAGTGAAGACGGGGGGGCCTATGCCGGGGAGCTGTTTTTT. This gives the protein CASSEDGGAYAGELFF.

This clone was found once. The chain is built from TRBV7-2 and TRBJ2-2; 13 nucleotides agree with TRBD2. The CDR3 is 16 amino acids. Germline assignment: CDR1 SGHTA and CDR2 FQGNSA. The V segment lost 5 bases and the J segment 4 bases; nucleotides outside the gene matches: 4. The CDR3, as DNA: TGTGCCAGCAGCATGGGACTAGCGGGATCCACCGGGGAGCTGTTTTTT. Translation: CASSMGLAGSTGELFF.

The J gene is TRBJ2-5, the V gene TRBV20-1; D is undetermined. The V end was cut by 5 bases, the J end by 5 bases, with 9 bases between. The germline V gene has CDR1 DFQATT and CDR2 SNEGSKA (reference sequence). This CDR3 comprises 11 residues. Here the CDR3 reads CSASPFETQYF. In DNA form, the CDR3 reads TGCAGTGCTTCCCCATTTGAGACCCAGTACTTC.

The J gene is TRBJ1-1, the V gene TRBV12-3 or TRBV12-4; 7 bases fit TRBD1. The J segment lost 10 bases and the V segment lost 8 bases, leaving 7 bases of the junction unmatched. CDR3 size: 11 residues. Here the CDR3 reads CASGQTGRAFF. CDR3 DNA sequence: TGTGCCAGCGGACAGACAGGGAGAGCTTTCTTT.